Presented here are 32 T cell receptor beta chains from one specimen sequenced in a study of siplizumab effects on memory and regulatory T cells. Sequenced by immunoSEQ multiplex PCR; TCRdb stores in-frame clones only, minus some. The sample comprises 56,000 or so clones, about 98% of which are singletons, and 1.1% rests with the top ten. Sequencing used naive CD8+ T cells sorted from blood. These receptor sequences come from a human donor in good health.

This chain connects TRBV9 to TRBJ2-5; D could derive from TRBD1 or TRBD2 (7 bases each). Germline V CDR1 and CDR2: SGDLS, YYNGEE. This CDR3 is built from 16 residues. Trimming took off 3 bases at V and 5 bases at J, with 20 bases between the two ends. The CDR3 nucleotides read TGTGCCAGCAGCGCCGGGGGGAGGGACAGCTTGGAGACCCAGTACTTC. It specifies CASSAGGRDSLETQYF.

This clone has only one observation. The chain links TRBV7-9 to TRBJ2-3; TRBD2 aligns across 13 bases. CDR3 length: 16 amino acids. Germline CDR1 reads SEHNR; CDR2 reads FQNEAQ (reference sequence). V gave up 6 bases and J gave up 2 bases; unmatched junction bases: 5. CDR3 region: CASRGGLAGTTDTQYF. CDR3 coding DNA: TGTGCCAGCAGGGGGGGACTAGCGGGGACCACAGATACGCAGTATTTT.

The chain combines TRBV27 with TRBJ1-6; a possible D gene is TRBD1 (5 bases). The V gene lost 6 bases and the J gene lost 3 bases, with 15 bases spanning the gap. The CDR3 consists of 16 residues. Per the germline V gene, CDR1 is MNHEY and CDR2 is SMNVEV (reference sequence). CDR3 loop: CASSWGRTFYNSPLHF. The CDR3 bases are TGTGCCAGCAGCTGGGGCAGAACATTCTATAATTCACCCCTCCACTTT.

This chain joins TRBV25-1 and TRBJ1-3; D is uncertain. This CDR3 region has 12 residues. V was shortened by 7 bases and J by 0 bases, with 4 bases between the two germline ends. Germline lookup yields CDR1 MGHDK and CDR2 SYGVNS. The CDR3 loop is CASTDSGNTIYF. DNA for the CDR3: TGTGCCAGCACGGACTCTGGAAACACCATATATTTT.

The chain combines TRBV5-6 with TRBJ2-7; D is unresolved. Per germline, CDR1 SGHDT and CDR2 YYEEEE. Deletions cut 2 bases from V and 2 bases from J, with 8 bases between. This CDR3 spans 13 amino acids. The CDR3 DNA reads TGTGCCAGCAGCTTTGAACAGCCCTACGAGCAGTACTTC. Protein sequence: CASSFEQPYEQYF.

V is TRBV4-1 and J is TRBJ2-7; perhaps TRBD2 as D (5 bases). V was cut by 0 bases and J by 3 bases, with 9 bases left in between. Germline assignment: CDR1 MGHRA and CDR2 YSYEKL. CDR3 size: 14 residues. CDR3 protein: CASSQDGLYYEQYF. CDR3 sequence (DNA): TGCGCCAGCAGCCAAGATGGACTGTACTACGAGCAGTACTTC.

The rearrangement uses TRBV27 and TRBJ2-1; TRBD2 is a possible D gene (5 bases). V dropped 2 bases and J dropped 0 bases, with 5 bases sitting between them. The CDR3 loop spans 14 amino acids. Germline assignment: CDR1 MNHEY and CDR2 SMNVEV (reference sequence). CDR3: CASSLGSSYNEQFF. The CDR3, as DNA: TGTGCCAGCAGTTTAGGGAGCTCCTACAATGAGCAGTTCTTC.

This chain connects TRBV28 to TRBJ2-1; 9 nucleotides agree with TRBD1. Germline loops: CDR1 MDHEN, CDR2 SYDVKM. Trimming cost V 8 bases and J 7 bases; bases outside gene matches: 9. The CDR3 extends over 14 amino acids. The CDR3 loop reads CASQGQGRRNEQFF. In DNA form, the CDR3 reads TGTGCCAGCCAAGGACAGGGGAGGAGGAATGAGCAGTTCTTC.

This sequence joins TRBV28 and TRBJ1-1; D is possibly TRBD1 (5 bases). The V end lost 4 bases, the J end lost 1 base, and 16 bases lay between the germline ends. Germline lookup yields CDR1 MDHEN and CDR2 SYDVKM. This CDR3 is built from 16 residues. For the CDR3, the DNA is TGTGCCAGCAGTTCGCCCTGGATGGGGCAGAACACTGAAGCTTTCTTT. Encoded protein: CASSSPWMGQNTEAFF. Full variable domain (outside the CDR3, taken from reference TRBV28 and TRBJ1-1): DVKVTQSSRYLVKRTGEKVFLECVQDMDHENMFWYRQDPGLGLRLIYFSYDVKMKEKGDIPEGYSVSREKKERFSLILESASTNQTSMYLCASSSPWMGQNTEAFFGQGTRLTVV.

The chain couples TRBV10-3 to TRBJ2-1; D is possibly TRBD1 or TRBD2 (5 bases each). With 6 bases removed from V and 6 bases from J, the gap between germline ends came to 12 bases. This CDR3 has 13 residues. Germline V gene sequence: CDR1 ENHRY, CDR2 SYGVKD. CDR3 sequence reads: CAIRGSGANEQFF. The CDR3 DNA is TGTGCCATCAGGGGTTCCGGGGCCAATGAGCAGTTCTTC.

In regard to this clone: The junction shows a germline mismatch at one end, possibly a read error. This sequence joins TRBV6-1 and TRBJ2-3, with a possible D match to TRBD1 (6 bases). Germline V gene data show CDR1 as MNHNS and CDR2 as SASEGT. The CDR3 covers 10 residues. The CDR3 DNA sequence: TGTGCCAGCAGTGAAAAGGACAGTACTTTT. Translation gives CASSEKDSTF.

The chain is built from TRBV29-1 and TRBJ2-7; D is perhaps TRBD2 (5 bases). The V and J ends lost 4 bases and 3 bases respectively, with 13 bases between them. The CDR3 runs 13 residues. Germline V CDR1 and CDR2: SQVTM, ANQGSEA. DNA for the CDR3: TGCAGCGTTGCCGGCCCCGGGGTCTACGAGCAGTACTTC. It codes for CSVAGPGVYEQYF.

The chain joins TRBV5-8 to TRBJ2-1; D gene unclear. The germline CDR1 and CDR2 sequences are SGHTS and YDEGEE. V was trimmed by 7 bases and J by 4 bases, leaving 9 bases between them. CDR3 length: 12 residues. The CDR3: CASRSGYNEQFF. In DNA, the CDR3 is TGTGCCAGCCGTTCCGGGTACAATGAGCAGTTCTTC.

V gene TRBV29-1 combines with J gene TRBJ2-7; a possible D gene is TRBD1 (6 bases). The CDR3 length is 12 residues. CDR1 SQVTM and CDR2 ANQGSEA come from the germline V gene. V shed 4 bases and J shed 2 bases, with 9 bases lying between them. The CDR3 nucleotides are TGCAGCGTTGTTTGGGACACCTACGAGCAGTACTTC. This codes for CSVVWDTYEQYF.

The V call is TRBV6-1, the J call TRBJ2-3; 9 bases agree with TRBD1. V lost 4 bases to trimming and J lost 6 bases; unmatched junction nucleotides: 8. Germline V gene sequence: CDR1 MNHNS, CDR2 SASEGT. There are 15 residues in the CDR3. The CDR3 nucleotides read TGTGCCAGCAGTGGCGGTGGGACAGGGACGGATACGCAGTATTTT. It specifies CASSGGGTGTDTQYF.

The chain has TRBV7-2 and TRBJ2-7; D perhaps matches TRBD2 (6 bases). V lost 2 bases, J lost 0 bases, and 14 bases lay in between. The CDR3 runs 16 residues. Germline lookup yields CDR1 SGHTA and CDR2 FQGNSA. Here the CDR3 DNA reads TGTGCCAGCAGCTTACAAAGGTTAGCGGCCTCCTACGAGCAGTACTTC. This encodes CASSLQRLAASYEQYF.

The rearrangement links TRBV10-3 to TRBJ2-5, with a possible D match to TRBD2 (5 bases). This CDR3 has 12 residues. Germline V CDR1 and CDR2: ENHRY, SYGVKD. V lost 10 bases and J lost 5, with 14 bases in between. The CDR3 protein is CATAEGAETQYF. CDR3 nucleotide sequence: TGTGCCACCGCTGAGGGAGCCGAGACCCAGTACTTC.

The V and J genes are TRBV11-2 and TRBJ2-5; no clear D gene. V lost 0 bases, J lost 11 bases, and 7 bases lay in between. CDR1 and CDR2 from the germline V gene are SGHAT and FQNNGV. CDR3 length equals 11 residues. The CDR3 sequence: CASSLDQEQYF. CDR3 bases: TGTGCCAGCAGCTTAGATCAGGAGCAGTACTTC.

The CDR3 reads CASSPPTYYEQYF. CDR3 in DNA: TGTGCCAGCTCACCACCGACTTACTACGAGCAGTACTTC. The genes are TRBV18 and TRBJ2-7; no reliable D call. V was pared by 0 bases and J by 3 bases, with 6 bases between. Germline CDR1 and CDR2: KGHSH and LQKENI. CDR3 length equals 13 residues.

The chain employs TRBV30 and TRBJ2-3; the match to TRBD2 covers 9 bases. Germline CDR1 is GTSNPN and CDR2 is SVGIG (reference sequence). This CDR3 contains 18 residues. Trimming took 2 bases from V and 1 from J; bases not matched to a gene: 13. CDR3 in DNA: TGTGCCTGGAGTCCACTGAGGGCTAGCGGGACCCGCACAGATACGCAGTATTTT. Translation: CAWSPLRASGTRTDTQYF.

CDR3 nucleotide sequence: TGTGCCAGCAGTTACTCGAAGAAGGATATGAACACTGAAGCTTTCTTT. Amino acids: CASSYSKKDMNTEAFF. The chain links TRBV6-5 to TRBJ1-1; D is uncertain. The V end lost 0 bases, the J end lost 0 bases, and 11 bases lay between the germline ends. The CDR3 has 16 residues. Germline V lookup: CDR1 MNHEY, CDR2 SVGAGI.

The J gene is TRBJ2-5, the V gene TRBV4-1; 7 positions agree with TRBD2. The J segment lost 11 bases and the V segment lost 1 base, leaving 19 bases of the junction unmatched. Germline V gene data show CDR1 as MGHRA and CDR2 as YSYEKL. CDR3 length equals 17 residues. This CDR3 reads CASSQVGGASGFQEQYF. The CDR3 bases are TGCGCCAGCAGCCAAGTGGGTGGTGCTAGCGGCTTTCAGGAGCAGTACTTC.

For this clone: Other nucleotide sequences from this sample produce the same CDR3. The V gene is TRBV9, the J gene TRBJ1-1; the D gene is possibly TRBD1 (6 bases). CDR3 length: 14 residues. Germline CDR1 is SGDLS and CDR2 is YYNGEE. Between the trimmed V and J ends, which lost 0 bases and 5 bases, there was a span of 11 bases. CDR3 loop: CASSVVGGDTEAFF. The CDR3 coding sequence is TGTGCCAGCAGCGTAGTTGGGGGCGATACTGAAGCTTTCTTT. The whole variable domain, filled in from reference TRBV9 and TRBJ1-1, reads DSGVTQTPKHLITATGQRVTLRCSPRSGDLSVYWYQQSLDQGLQFLIQYYNGEERAKGNILERFSAQQFPDLHSELNLSSLELGDSALYFCASSVVGGDTEAFFGQGTRLTVV.

V usage is TRBV29-1 and J usage is TRBJ2-1; 13 bases are a match to TRBD2. Germline V gene sequence: CDR1 SQVTM, CDR2 ANQGSEA. The CDR3 has 15 residues. Trimming at V came to 3 bases and at J to 5 bases, leaving 4 bases not matched to a gene. The CDR3 is CSVDGLAGVHNEQFF. CDR3 DNA: TGCAGCGTTGACGGACTAGCGGGAGTTCACAATGAGCAGTTCTTC.

This chain links TRBV5-1 with TRBJ2-3, with D perhaps given as TRBD1 or TRBD2 (7 bases each). V was clipped by 7 bases and J by 0 bases, with 30 bases between them. The CDR3 runs 20 residues. Germline V lookup: CDR1 SGHRS, CDR2 YFSETQ. The CDR3 region is CASGTKQGPAGPASTDTQYF. CDR3 bases: TGCGCCAGCGGAACCAAACAGGGGCCAGCGGGGCCGGCTAGCACAGATACGCAGTATTTT.

The chain is built from TRBV29-1 and TRBJ1-2; D is unresolved. Germline V gene sequence: CDR1 SQVTM, CDR2 ANQGSEA. The V and J ends lost 8 bases and 13 bases respectively, with 11 bases between them. This CDR3 contains 8 residues. CDR3 loop: CSSVSGTF. DNA for the CDR3: TGCAGCTCGGTTTCGGGCACCTTC.

The CDR3 sequence: CASSLSGSRWAYNEQFF. CDR3 nucleotides: TGTGCCAGCAGCTTGAGTGGCTCCCGTTGGGCTTACAATGAGCAGTTCTTC. This sequence joins TRBV5-8 and TRBJ2-1; D gene uncertain. The germline V gene has CDR1 SGHTS and CDR2 YDEGEE. The CDR3 consists of 17 residues. V shed 1 base and J shed 4 bases, with 18 bases lying between them.

The genes are TRBV7-9 and TRBJ2-2, with D maybe TRBD1 (5 bases). The V and J ends lost 5 bases and 4 bases respectively, with 8 bases between them. This CDR3 spans 13 amino acids. CDR1 SEHNR and CDR2 FQNEAQ come from the germline V gene (reference sequence). CDR3 in amino acids: CASSPGRTGELFF. The CDR3 coding sequence is TGTGCCAGCAGCCCAGGGCGCACCGGGGAGCTGTTTTTT.

This chain connects TRBV6-5 to TRBJ1-2; tentatively, D is TRBD1 (6 bases). This CDR3 spans 13 amino acids. CDR1 MNHEY and CDR2 SVGAGI come from the germline V gene. The V and J ends lost 0 bases and 12 bases respectively, with 14 bases between them. This chain's CDR3 is CASSYSQGWVDTF. The CDR3 DNA is TGTGCCAGCAGTTACTCGCAGGGGTGGGTGGACACCTTC.

The gene calls are TRBV19 and TRBJ2-2; D is uncertain. The CDR3 runs 14 residues. Germline CDR1 LNHDA, CDR2 SQIVND (reference sequence). V was clipped by 8 bases and J by 3 bases, with 13 bases between them. The CDR3 region has the DNA TGTGCCAGTCTTGGAAGAAGGGACACCGGGGAGCTGTTTTTT. The encoded protein is CASLGRRDTGELFF.

This chain links TRBV13 with TRBJ2-4; D unclear. The CDR3 consists of 14 residues. Germline V gives CDR1 PRHDT, CDR2 FYEKMQ (reference sequence). Trimming pared 5 bases from V and 0 bases from J, leaving 8 bases between. CDR3 nucleotides: TGTGCCAGCAGCGCCCAACTAGCCAAAAACATTCAGTACTTC. Its protein is CASSAQLAKNIQYF.

The chain couples TRBV4-3 to TRBJ2-7, with D unresolved. From germline, CDR1 is LGHNA and CDR2 YSLEER. The CDR3 totals 13 residues. V was pared by 0 bases and J by 7 bases, with 10 bases between. CDR3 nucleotide sequence: TGCGCCAGCAGCCAAGATACTTCCCTAGAGCAGTACTTC. This translates into CASSQDTSLEQYF.